This record concerns one T cell receptor (beta chain) sequence. The entry originates in a study of OX40 agonist ivuxolimab in advanced cancers. Assay: immunoSEQ multiplex PCR; the TCRdb copy retains only in-frame clones and omits some. The table shows around 45,000 clones, with 80% to 90% occurring only once. The CDR3 extends over 15 amino acids. The V end lost 5 bases, the J end lost 0 bases, and 11 bases lay between the germline ends. Per germline, CDR1 SGHTA and CDR2 FQGNSA. Specimen: CD4+ or CD8+ T cells sorted from blood, collected in a trial of the OX40 agonist ivuxolimab. The receptor comes from an adult with an advanced solid tumor such as melanoma, head and neck, liver or kidney cancer. This rearrangement joins TRBV7-2 to TRBJ1-3, with no clear D. CDR3 amino acids: CASSLVRYSGNTIYF. The CDR3 nucleotides read TGTGCCAGCAGCCTCGTGAGGTACTCTGGAAACACCATATATTTT.